The present T cell receptor beta chain was sequenced within a study of identical twins. Each CDR3 protein gets one entry after TCRdb re-called the 5' RACE reads with MiXCR. This sample has nearly 900,000 distinct CDR3 sequences; more than 9% occur once, and the top ten carry around 1.5%. The sample holds many counts of this clonotype. Germline V lookup: CDR1 SNHLY, CDR2 FYNNEI. V was pared by 6 bases and J by 0 bases, with 3 bases between. The CDR3 has 12 residues. These records were also assigned to another study, of yellow fever vaccine responses in identical twins.

The receptor comes from a young woman in good health. V and J are TRBV2 and TRBJ2-1; no clear D gene. Sequencing was done on a sample of PBMCs. CDR3 region: CASRGSYNEQFF. The CDR3 DNA is TGTGCCAGCAGGGGCTCCTACAATGAGCAGTTCTTC. The full variable domain, completed using reference TRBV2 and TRBJ2-1, is EPEVTQTPSHQVTQMGQEVILRCVPISNHLYFYWYRQILGQKVEFLVSFYNNEISEKSEIFDDQFSVERPDGSNFTLKIRSTKLEDSAMYFCASRGSYNEQFFGPGTRLTVL.